Below, 18 T cell receptor beta chains from the same sample are listed, as sequenced in a study of T cells in women clearing cervical HPV infection. TCRdb's copy holds only in-frame clones and misses some; the assay was immunoSEQ multiplex PCR. Its clone listing holds 40,000 or so clones. The sequencing input was blood buffy coat. The receptors stem from a woman between 18 and 69 years old with a cervical HPV16 infection that either progressed to CIN3+ or cleared (not recorded which).

Remarks on this clone: The read halts 3 residues ahead of the CDR3 end, with the missing end drawn from the germline J gene. This chain joins TRBV19 and TRBJ2-3; the match to TRBD1 covers 9 bases. The CDR3 spans 15 residues. Germline loops: CDR1 LNHDA, CDR2 SQIVND (reference sequence). Losses at the gene ends were 7 bases for V and 1 base for J; bases not matched to a gene: 6. CDR3: CASTPGQGGTDTQYF. CDR3 bases read: TGTGCCAGTACCCCGGGACAGGGTGGCACAGATACG.

Regarding this clone: The read falls 3 residues short of the CDR3 end, and the missing part is taken from the germline J gene. The chain employs TRBV7-9 and TRBJ2-7, with 8 bases fitting TRBD2. This CDR3 region has 15 residues. Per germline, CDR1 SEHNR and CDR2 FQNEAQ (reference sequence). V lost 0 bases, J lost 4 bases, and 5 bases stayed unmatched. The CDR3 sequence: CASSLAPTSGYEQYF. Partial CDR3 DNA: TGTGCCAGCAGCTTAGCCCCTACTAGCGGATACGAG.

The sequenced CDR3 bases are TGTGCCAGCAGCCTCTTGACAGGGATCGAG. It codes for CASSLLTGIE. The CDR3 as a whole reads CASSLLTGIEQYF. The rearrangement joins TRBV7-9 to TRBJ2-7, with 7 nucleotides matching TRBD1. The DNA ends 3 residues before the CDR3 does, and the rest of the CDR3 is filled in from the germline J gene. This CDR3 has 13 residues. Germline loops: CDR1 SEHNR, CDR2 FQNEAQ (reference sequence). V trimming: 5 bases; J trimming: 6 bases; junction bases outside the gene matches: 7.

Of note for this clone: The read falls 3 residues short of the CDR3 end, and the missing part is taken from the germline J gene. The chain is built from TRBV5-1 and TRBJ1-2; D is uncertain. Trimming cost V 2 bases and J 2 bases, with 16 bases left between them. Germline V gives CDR1 SGHRS, CDR2 YFSETQ. CDR3 length: 16 residues. The CDR3 bases that were read are TGCGCCAGCAGCTTATTACAAGGCGGCTCCAACTATGGC. Its translation is CASSLLQGGSNYG. The complete CDR3 protein is CASSLLQGGSNYGYTF.

About this clone itself: With the read ending 3 residues before the CDR3 end, the germline J gene is used to fill in that end. This chain uses TRBV7-9 with TRBJ2-2; D is unresolved. The CDR3 length is 14 residues. CDR1 is SEHNR and CDR2 is FQNEAQ in the germline V gene (reference sequence). The part of the CDR3 DNA that was read is TGTGCCAGCAGCTCCTTAGCAACTAATGAAAAG. This gives the protein CASSSLATNEK. The full CDR3 reads CASSSLATNEKLFF.

Concerning this clone: The CDR3 end lies 3 residues beyond the end of the read and is filled in from the germline J gene. The chain employs TRBV2 and TRBJ2-3; D is perhaps TRBD1 (7 bases). The CDR3 loop spans 15 amino acids. Germline V gene data show CDR1 as SNHLY and CDR2 as FYNNEI. Trimming left V 6 bases short and J 3 bases short, with 16 bases between. The DNA read from the CDR3 is TGTGCCAGCAGAGAGCCCTCAGGGGGGACAGATACG. Its translation is CASREPSGGTDT. The CDR3 as a whole reads CASREPSGGTDTQYF.

Of note for this clone: The missing CDR3 end, 3 residues past where the read stops, is filled in from the germline J gene. The rearrangement joins TRBV19 to TRBJ2-5; TRBD1 agrees at 8 bases. V gave up 4 bases and J gave up 5 bases; unmatched junction bases: 6. Germline V gives CDR1 LNHDA, CDR2 SQIVND (reference sequence). The length of the CDR3 is 14 residues. CDR3 DNA (partial): TGTGCCAGTAGTAACGACAGGGGTCCGGAGACC. Translating gives CASSNDRGPET. The complete CDR3 protein is CASSNDRGPETQYF.

Concerning this clone itself: The read terminates 3 residues ahead of where the CDR3 ends, so the germline J gene completes it. V is TRBV28 and J is TRBJ2-7; 11 positions agree with TRBD1. Germline CDR1 reads MDHEN; CDR2 reads SYDVKM. Trimming cost V 1 base and J 3 bases; bases outside gene matches: 2. The CDR3 covers 15 residues. The covered CDR3 bases are TGTGCCAGCAGTTTATATGGGACAGGGGGCTACGAG. It translates to CASSLYGTGGYE. The entire CDR3 is CASSLYGTGGYEQYF. The whole variable domain, filled in from reference TRBV28 and TRBJ2-7, reads DVKVTQSSRYLVKRTGEKVFLECVQDMDHENMFWYRQDPGLGLRLIYFSYDVKMKEKGDIPEGYSVSREKKERFSLILESASTNQTSMYLCASSLYGTGGYEQYFGPGTRLTVT.

With regard to this clone: The read ends 3 residues before the CDR3 terminus; that terminus is restored from the germline J gene. V usage is TRBV5-1 and J usage is TRBJ2-3, with unresolved D. Between the trimmed V and J ends, which lost 4 bases and 0 bases, there was a span of 9 bases. Looked up from germline, CDR1 is SGHRS and CDR2 is YFSETQ. The CDR3 runs 14 residues. The CDR3 bases that were read are TGCGCCAGCAGCCTGGCCACTAGCACAGATACG. Translating it yields CASSLATSTDT. The full CDR3 protein reads CASSLATSTDTQYF. The variable domain in full, with the rest retrieved from reference TRBV5-1 and TRBJ2-3, is KAGVTQTPRYLIKTRGQQVTLSCSPISGHRSVSWYQQTPGQGLQFLFEYFSETQRNKGNFPGRFSGRQFSNSRSEMNVSTLELGDSALYLCASSLATSTDTQYFGPGTRLTVL.

Concerning this clone: The CDR3 extends 3 residues past the end of the read, so its final part is completed from the germline J gene. The V call is TRBV5-4, the J call TRBJ1-2; D is uncertain. The CDR3 has 12 residues. The germline gives CDR1 SGHNT, CDR2 YYREEE (reference sequence). The sequenced CDR3 bases are TGTGCCAGCAGTTCGGATGCGGTCGGC. Amino acids: CASSSDAVG. The entire CDR3 protein reads CASSSDAVGYTF.

As regards this clone: The read gets to within 3 residues of the CDR3 end, and the germline J gene fills in the rest. The J gene is TRBJ2-2, the V gene TRBV5-6, with a weak D call TRBD2 (6 bases). There are 14 residues in the CDR3. The V gene's germline CDR1 is SGHDT and CDR2 YYEEEE. CDR3 DNA (partial): TGTGCCAGCAGCTCGGGGAGGACTAATGAAAAG. Its translation: CASSSGRTNEK. The full CDR3 protein reads CASSSGRTNEKLFF.

As for this clone: Read sequence stops 3 residues before the CDR3 end, and the germline J gene provides the missing end. V gene TRBV7-8 combines with J gene TRBJ2-2; 8 nucleotides line up with TRBD1. This CDR3 is 13 amino acids long. Germline V gene data show CDR1 as SGHVS and CDR2 as FQNEAQ. The CDR3 sequence is CASSRDRNEKLFF. The CDR3 DNA, read in part, is TGTGCCAGCAGTCGGGACAGGAATGAAAAG.

Concerning this clone itself: With the read ending 3 residues before the CDR3 end, the germline J gene is used to fill in that end. The J gene is TRBJ2-3, the V gene TRBV20-1; 8 nucleotides align to TRBD2. Germline V gene data show CDR1 as DFQATT and CDR2 as SNEGSKA (reference sequence). Germline trimming cut 5 bases from V and 2 bases from J; bases unmatched to any gene: 3. CDR3 length: 13 amino acids. CDR3 DNA (partial): TGCAGTGCTTCGGGGGGGACCACAGATACG. Translated: CSASGGTTDT. The entire CDR3 reads CSASGGTTDTQYF.

Worth noting for this clone: The read is 3 residues too short to cover the CDR3 end, so that end is filled in from the germline J gene. V usage is TRBV20-1 and J usage is TRBJ2-3, with TRBD2 as a possible D gene (5 bases). The CDR3 sequence is 15 residues long. Between the trimmed V and J ends, which lost 2 bases and 0 bases, there was a span of 12 bases. In germline, CDR1 is DFQATT, CDR2 SNEGSKA (reference sequence). Incomplete CDR3 DNA: TGCAGTGCTAGATACCTAGCTACTAGCACAGATACG. Translated: CSARYLATSTDT. The full CDR3 protein is CSARYLATSTDTQYF.

About this clone itself: The read stops 3 residues short of the end of the CDR3; the missing end is completed from the germline J gene. V usage is TRBV20-1 and J usage is TRBJ1-1; D is perhaps TRBD1 (5 bases). The germline V gene encodes CDR1 DFQATT and CDR2 SNEGSKA (reference sequence). The CDR3 is made up of 14 amino acids. V dropped 6 bases and J dropped 2 bases, with 16 bases sitting between them. This CDR3 reads CSAAAWTTNTEAFF. Partial CDR3 DNA: TGCAGTGCCGCGGCCTGGACAACCAACACTGAA.

About this clone: The observed sequence ends 3 residues before the CDR3 terminus, with the missing tail filled in from the germline J gene. The chain carries TRBV20-1 and TRBJ1-3; D not resolved. The V gene's germline CDR1 is DFQATT and CDR2 SNEGSKA (reference sequence). V lost 1 base to trimming and J lost 9 bases, with 16 bases between them. There are 14 residues in the CDR3. The CDR3 sequence is CSARGGIEPATIYF. The DNA read from the CDR3 is TGCAGTGCTAGAGGCGGCATCGAGCCCGCCACC.

In regard to this clone: Sequencing ends 3 residues short of the CDR3 end; the germline J gene provides the rest. The chain has TRBV11-3 and TRBJ1-1; D unresolved. Germline CDR1 reads SGHNT; CDR2 reads YENEEA. The CDR3 has 13 amino acids. The V end lost 2 bases, the J end lost 1 base, and 5 bases lay between the germline ends. The part of the CDR3 DNA that was read is TGTGCCAGCAGCTTACGCGAGAACACTGAA. This gives the protein CASSLRENTE. From start to end, the CDR3 is CASSLRENTEAFF.

To note about this clone: The CDR3 goes on 3 residues after the read ends, and that part is filled in from the germline J gene. Within the sample, other DNA sequences also encode this same CDR3. V usage is TRBV19 and J usage is TRBJ1-5; D call uncertain. V was trimmed by 4 bases and J by 1 base, leaving 5 bases between them. This CDR3 is 13 amino acids long. Germline V lookup: CDR1 LNHDA, CDR2 SQIVND (reference sequence). The part of the CDR3 DNA that was read is TGTGCCAGTAGTACGGTGAGCAATCAGCCC. Its translation: CASSTVSNQP. The CDR3 in its entirety is CASSTVSNQPQHF.